The T cell receptor (beta chain) described here comes from a study of blood T cell repertoires in COVID-19. At the level of the study: Italy, Spain and the United States were the sources of the convalescent and acute COVID-19 samples. In each case, the material was cDNA or gDNA derived from T cells, B-cell-depleted T cells, or PBMCs.

The CDR3 is 16 amino acids. Losses at the gene ends were 4 bases for V and 5 bases for J; bases not matched to a gene: 8. Germline V lookup: CDR1 SGHDT, CDR2 YYEEEE. Original processing methods: The assay estimated nucleated cells by amplifying reference gene primers. Method: immunoSEQ multiplex PCR; TCRdb's copy keeps in-frame clones and lacks some. V, J and clone size reflect that table, while D and trimming were determined from the DNA. The sample lists 250,000 or so clones, approximately 92% occurring once. The J gene is TRBJ2-2, the V gene TRBV5-6, with 10 bases identical to TRBD1. The sequenced sample consisted of peripheral blood. This TCR came from a middle-aged woman who had recovered from COVID-19. This CDR3 is CASSPDRGRGTGELFF. The CDR3 bases are TGTGCCAGCAGCCCCGACAGGGGGCGCGGAACCGGGGAGCTGTTTTTT.